Given below is one T cell receptor beta chain in context. The germline V gene has CDR1 SGHTA and CDR2 FQGNSA. V was trimmed by 5 bases and J by 6 bases, leaving 14 bases between them. The CDR3 is 13 residues long. These data are taken from a study of T cell responses to AZD1222 COVID-19 vaccine. Libraries were prepared by immunoSEQ multiplex PCR; TCRdb keeps only in-frame clonotypes and omits some of them. The sample carries 83,000 or so clones, 70% to 90% recorded once. This receptor was obtained from an adult in good health. The sample consisted of peripheral blood, taken on day 0 of MenACWY control vaccination. V is TRBV7-2 and J is TRBJ2-7; the D is unclear. Written as DNA, the CDR3 is TGTGCCAGCAGCCCTGACCCCCTGGGCGAGCAGTACTTC. Its translation is CASSPDPLGEQYF.